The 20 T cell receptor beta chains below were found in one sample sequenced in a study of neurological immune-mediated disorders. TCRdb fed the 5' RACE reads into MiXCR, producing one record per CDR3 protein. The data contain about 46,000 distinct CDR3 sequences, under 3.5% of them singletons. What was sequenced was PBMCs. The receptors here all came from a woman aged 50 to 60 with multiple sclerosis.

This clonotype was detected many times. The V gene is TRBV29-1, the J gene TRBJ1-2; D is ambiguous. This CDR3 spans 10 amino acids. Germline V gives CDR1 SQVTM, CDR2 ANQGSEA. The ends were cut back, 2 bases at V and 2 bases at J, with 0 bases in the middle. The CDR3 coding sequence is TGCAGCGTTGAAAACTATGGCTACACCTTC. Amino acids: CSVENYGYTF.

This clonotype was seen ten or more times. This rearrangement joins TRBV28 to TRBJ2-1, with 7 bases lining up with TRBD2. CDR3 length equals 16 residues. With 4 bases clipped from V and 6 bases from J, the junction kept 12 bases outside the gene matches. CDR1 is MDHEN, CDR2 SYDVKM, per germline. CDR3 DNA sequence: TGTGCCAGCAGTTCGATAACTAGCGAGAGGGGCAATGAGCAGTTCTTC. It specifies CASSSITSERGNEQFF.

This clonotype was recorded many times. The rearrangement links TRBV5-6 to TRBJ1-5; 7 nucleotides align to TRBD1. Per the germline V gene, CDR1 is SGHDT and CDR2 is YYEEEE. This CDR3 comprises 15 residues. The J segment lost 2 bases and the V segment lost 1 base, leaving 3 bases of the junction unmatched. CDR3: CASSLRGGGNQPQHF. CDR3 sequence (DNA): TGTGCCAGCAGCTTGAGAGGGGGCGGCAATCAGCCCCAGCATTTT.

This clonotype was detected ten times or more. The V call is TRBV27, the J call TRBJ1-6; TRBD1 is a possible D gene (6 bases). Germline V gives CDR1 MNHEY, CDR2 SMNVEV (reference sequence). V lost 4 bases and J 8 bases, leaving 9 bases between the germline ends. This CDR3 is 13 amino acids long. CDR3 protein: CASSYSGDSPLHF. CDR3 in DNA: TGTGCCAGCAGTTACTCAGGGGATTCACCCCTCCACTTT.

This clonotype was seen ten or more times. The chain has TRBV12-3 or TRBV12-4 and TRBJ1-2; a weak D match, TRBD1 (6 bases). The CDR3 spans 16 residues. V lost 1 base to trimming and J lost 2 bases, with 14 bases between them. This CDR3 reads CASSLGPQGANYGYTF. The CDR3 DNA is TGTGCCAGCAGTTTAGGACCACAGGGTGCAAACTATGGCTACACCTTC.

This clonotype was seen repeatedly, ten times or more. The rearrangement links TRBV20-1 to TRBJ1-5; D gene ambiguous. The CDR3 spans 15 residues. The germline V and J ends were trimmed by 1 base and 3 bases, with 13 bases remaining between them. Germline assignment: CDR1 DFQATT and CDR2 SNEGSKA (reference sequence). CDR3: CSARASLGLNQPQHF. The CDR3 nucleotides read TGCAGTGCTAGAGCTAGTTTGGGCCTCAATCAGCCCCAGCATTTT.

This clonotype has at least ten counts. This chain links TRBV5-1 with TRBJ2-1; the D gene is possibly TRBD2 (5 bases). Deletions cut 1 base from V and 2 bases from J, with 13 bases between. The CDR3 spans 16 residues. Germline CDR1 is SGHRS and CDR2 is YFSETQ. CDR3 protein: CASSLNAAGAYNEQFF. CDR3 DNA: TGCGCCAGCAGCTTGAACGCGGCGGGCGCCTACAATGAGCAGTTCTTC.

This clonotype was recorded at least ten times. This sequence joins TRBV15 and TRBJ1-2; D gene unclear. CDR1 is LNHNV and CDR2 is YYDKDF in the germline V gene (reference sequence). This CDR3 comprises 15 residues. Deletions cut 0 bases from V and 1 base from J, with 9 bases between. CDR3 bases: TGTGCCACCAGCAGAGATAGGTACAGTAACTATGGCTACACCTTC. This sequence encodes CATSRDRYSNYGYTF.

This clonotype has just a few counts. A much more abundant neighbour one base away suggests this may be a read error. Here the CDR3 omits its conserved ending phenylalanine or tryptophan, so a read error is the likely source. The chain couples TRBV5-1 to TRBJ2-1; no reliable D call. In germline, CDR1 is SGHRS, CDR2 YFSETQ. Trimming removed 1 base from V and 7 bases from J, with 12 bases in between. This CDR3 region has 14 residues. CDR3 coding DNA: TGCGCCAGCAGCTTGTGGTTAGGACCGAATGAGCAGTTCGTC. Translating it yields CASSLWLGPNEQFV.

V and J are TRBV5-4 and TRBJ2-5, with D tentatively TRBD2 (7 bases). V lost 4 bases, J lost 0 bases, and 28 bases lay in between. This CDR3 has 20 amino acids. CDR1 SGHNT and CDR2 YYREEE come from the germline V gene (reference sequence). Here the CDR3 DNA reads TGTGCCAGCAGCGCTGACGGGGGGCCGACCTTCAATTGGTACCAAGAGACCCAGTACTTC. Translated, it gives CASSADGGPTFNWYQETQYF.

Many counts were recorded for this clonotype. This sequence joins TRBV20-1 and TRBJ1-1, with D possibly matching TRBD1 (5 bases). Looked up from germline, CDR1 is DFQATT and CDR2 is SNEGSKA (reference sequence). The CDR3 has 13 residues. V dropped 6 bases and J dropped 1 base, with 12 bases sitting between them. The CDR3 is CSAARQRNTEAFF. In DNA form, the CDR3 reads TGCAGTGCCGCCAGACAGAGGAACACTGAAGCTTTCTTT.

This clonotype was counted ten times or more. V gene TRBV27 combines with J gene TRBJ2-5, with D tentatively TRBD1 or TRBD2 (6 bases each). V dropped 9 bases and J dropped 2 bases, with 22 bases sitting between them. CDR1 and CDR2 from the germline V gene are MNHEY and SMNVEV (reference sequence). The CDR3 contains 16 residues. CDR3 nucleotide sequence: TGTGCCAGTAGGGGGGCGTACGGGGGAGCACAAGAGACCCAGTACTTC. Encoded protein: CASRGAYGGAQETQYF.

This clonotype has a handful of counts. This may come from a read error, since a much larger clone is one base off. The CDR3 protein is CSARDQTVFQETQYF. The CDR3 DNA reads as TGCAGTGCTAGAGACCAGACAGTATTCCAAGAGACCCAGTACTTC. The rearrangement joins TRBV20-1 to TRBJ2-5, with a weak D call TRBD1 (5 bases). CDR3 size: 15 residues. Trimming took 0 bases from V and 1 from J, leaving 12 bases between them. Germline values: CDR1 DFQATT, CDR2 SNEGSKA (reference sequence).

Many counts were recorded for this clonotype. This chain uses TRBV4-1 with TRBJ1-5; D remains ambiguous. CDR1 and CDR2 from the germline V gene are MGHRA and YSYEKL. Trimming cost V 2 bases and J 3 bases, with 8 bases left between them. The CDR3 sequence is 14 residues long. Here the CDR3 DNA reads TGCGCCAGCAGCCAAACCACCTACAATCAGCCCCAGCATTTT. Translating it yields CASSQTTYNQPQHF.

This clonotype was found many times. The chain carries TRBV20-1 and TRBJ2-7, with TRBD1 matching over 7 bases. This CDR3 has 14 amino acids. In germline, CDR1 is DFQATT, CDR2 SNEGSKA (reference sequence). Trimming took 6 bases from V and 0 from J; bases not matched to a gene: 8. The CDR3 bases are TGCAGTGCCAGTAGATCAGGGGGCTCCTACGAGCAGTACTTC. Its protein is CSASRSGGSYEQYF.

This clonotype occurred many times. This chain's CDR3 is CASSLGLSGGAEETQYF. CDR3 nucleotide sequence: TGCGCCAGCAGCTTGGGCCTAAGCGGGGGAGCGGAAGAGACCCAGTACTTC. V usage is TRBV5-1 and J usage is TRBJ2-5; 8 nucleotides line up with TRBD2. Trimming removed 0 bases from V and 3 bases from J; junction bases left unmatched: 10. CDR1 is SGHRS and CDR2 is YFSETQ in the germline V gene. The CDR3 length is 17 residues.

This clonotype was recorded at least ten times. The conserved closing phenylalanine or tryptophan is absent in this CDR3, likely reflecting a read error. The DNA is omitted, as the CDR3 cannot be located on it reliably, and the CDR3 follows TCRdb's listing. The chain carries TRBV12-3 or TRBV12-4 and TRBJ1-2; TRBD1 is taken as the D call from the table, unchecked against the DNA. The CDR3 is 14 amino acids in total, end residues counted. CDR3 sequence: CASSDRDRFRLSMK.

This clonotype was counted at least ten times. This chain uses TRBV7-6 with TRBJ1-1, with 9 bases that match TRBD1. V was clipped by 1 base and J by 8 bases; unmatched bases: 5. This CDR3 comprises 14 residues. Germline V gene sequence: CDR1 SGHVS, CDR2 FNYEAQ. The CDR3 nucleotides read TGTGCCAGCAGCTTAGAGTCAACAGGGGGCGAAGCTTTCTTT. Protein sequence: CASSLESTGGEAFF.

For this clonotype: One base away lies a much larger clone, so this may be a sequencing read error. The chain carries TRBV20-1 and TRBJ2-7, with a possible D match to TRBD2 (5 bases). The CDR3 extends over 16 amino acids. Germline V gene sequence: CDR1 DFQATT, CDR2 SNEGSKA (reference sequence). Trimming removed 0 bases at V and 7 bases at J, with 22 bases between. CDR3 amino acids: CSARDLAGTEAGEQYF. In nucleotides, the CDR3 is TGCAGTGCTAGAGATCTGGCGGGCACTGAGGCTGGTGAGCAGTACTTC.

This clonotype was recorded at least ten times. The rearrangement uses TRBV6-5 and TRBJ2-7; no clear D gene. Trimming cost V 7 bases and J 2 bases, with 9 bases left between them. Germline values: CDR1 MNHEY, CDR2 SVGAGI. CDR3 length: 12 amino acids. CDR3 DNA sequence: TGTGCCAGCACTTCCCCTCCCTACGAGCAGTACTTC. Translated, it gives CASTSPPYEQYF.